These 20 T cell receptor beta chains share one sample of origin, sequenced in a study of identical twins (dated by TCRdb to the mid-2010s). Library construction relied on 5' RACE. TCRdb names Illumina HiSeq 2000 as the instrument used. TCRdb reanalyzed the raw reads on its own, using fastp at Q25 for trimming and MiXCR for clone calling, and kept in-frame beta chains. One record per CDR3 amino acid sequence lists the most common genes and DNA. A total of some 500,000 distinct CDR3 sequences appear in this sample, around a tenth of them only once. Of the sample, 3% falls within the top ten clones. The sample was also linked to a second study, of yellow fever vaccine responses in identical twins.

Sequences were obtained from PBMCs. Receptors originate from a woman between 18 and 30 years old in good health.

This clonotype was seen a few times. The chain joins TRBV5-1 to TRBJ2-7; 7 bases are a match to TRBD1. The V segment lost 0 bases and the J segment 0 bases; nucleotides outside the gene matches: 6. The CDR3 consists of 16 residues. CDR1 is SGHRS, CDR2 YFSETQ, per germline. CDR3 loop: CASSLDQGQSSYEQYF. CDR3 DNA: TGCGCCAGCAGCTTGGATCAGGGACAGAGCTCCTACGAGCAGTACTTC.

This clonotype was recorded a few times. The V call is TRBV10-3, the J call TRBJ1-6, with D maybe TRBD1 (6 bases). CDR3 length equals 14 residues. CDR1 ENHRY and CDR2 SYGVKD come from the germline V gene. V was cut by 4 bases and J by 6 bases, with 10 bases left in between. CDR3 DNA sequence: TGTGCCATCAGTGGGACAGACTTTAATTCACCCCTCCACTTT. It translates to CAISGTDFNSPLHF.

CDR3 nucleotides: TGTGCCAGCAGTTTGGCGGTGCAGGGGACCCAGTACTTC. Residues: CASSLAVQGTQYF. The gene calls are TRBV12-3 or TRBV12-4 and TRBJ2-5, with D tentatively TRBD1 (5 bases). V was shortened by 3 bases and J by 7 bases, with 12 bases between the two germline ends. The CDR3 length is 13 residues.

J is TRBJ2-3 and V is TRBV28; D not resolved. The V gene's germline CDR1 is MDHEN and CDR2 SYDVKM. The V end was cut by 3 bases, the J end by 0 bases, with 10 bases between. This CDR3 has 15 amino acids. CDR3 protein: CASSFGHPSTDTQYF. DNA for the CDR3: TGTGCCAGCAGTTTTGGCCACCCTAGCACAGATACGCAGTATTTT.

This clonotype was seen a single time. The CDR3, as DNA: TGTGCCAGCAGCTTGGTCTCGAATTCCTACAATGAGCAGTTCTTC. Its protein is CASSLVSNSYNEQFF. The rearrangement joins TRBV7-2 to TRBJ2-1; D remains ambiguous. The V end lost 3 bases, the J end lost 1 base, and 10 bases lay between the germline ends. CDR3 length: 15 amino acids. Germline CDR1 is SGHTA and CDR2 is FQGNSA.

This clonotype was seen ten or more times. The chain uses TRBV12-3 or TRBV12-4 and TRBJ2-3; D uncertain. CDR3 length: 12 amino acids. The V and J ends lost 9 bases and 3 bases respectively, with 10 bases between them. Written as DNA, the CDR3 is TGTGCCAGTCAGATTAGGACAGATACGCAGTATTTT. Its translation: CASQIRTDTQYF.

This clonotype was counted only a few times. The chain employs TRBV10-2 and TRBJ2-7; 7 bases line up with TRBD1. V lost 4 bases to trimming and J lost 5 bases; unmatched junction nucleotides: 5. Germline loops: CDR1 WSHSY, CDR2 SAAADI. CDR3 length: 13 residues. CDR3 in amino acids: CASSVQGWDEQYF. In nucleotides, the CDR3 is TGCGCCAGCAGTGTACAGGGGTGGGACGAGCAGTACTTC.

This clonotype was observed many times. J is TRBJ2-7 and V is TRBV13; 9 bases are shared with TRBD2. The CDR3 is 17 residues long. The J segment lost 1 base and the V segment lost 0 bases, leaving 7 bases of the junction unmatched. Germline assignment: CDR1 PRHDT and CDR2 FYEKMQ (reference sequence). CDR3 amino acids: CASSLGPSGGPSYEQYF. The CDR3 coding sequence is TGTGCCAGCAGCTTAGGCCCCAGCGGGGGGCCATCCTACGAGCAGTACTTC.

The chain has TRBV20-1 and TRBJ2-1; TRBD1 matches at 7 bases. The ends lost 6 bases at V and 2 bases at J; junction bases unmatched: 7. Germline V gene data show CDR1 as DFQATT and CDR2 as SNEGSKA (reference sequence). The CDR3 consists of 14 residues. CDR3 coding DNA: TGCAGTGCAACCGGGACAGTCACCTACAATGAGCAGTTCTTC. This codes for CSATGTVTYNEQFF.

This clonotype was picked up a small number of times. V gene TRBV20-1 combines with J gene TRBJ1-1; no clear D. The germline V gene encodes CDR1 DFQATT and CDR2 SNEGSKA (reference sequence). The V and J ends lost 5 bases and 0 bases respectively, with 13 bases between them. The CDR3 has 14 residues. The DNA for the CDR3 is TGCAGTGCTTTCCGGTCTGGTGTGAACACTGAAGCTTTCTTT. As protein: CSAFRSGVNTEAFF.

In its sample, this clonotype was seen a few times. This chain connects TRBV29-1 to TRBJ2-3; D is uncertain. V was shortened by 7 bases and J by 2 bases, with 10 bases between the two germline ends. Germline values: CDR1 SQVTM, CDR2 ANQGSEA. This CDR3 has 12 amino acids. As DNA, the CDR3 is TGCAGCGGACTCCCCACCACAGATACGCAGTATTTT. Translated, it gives CSGLPTTDTQYF.

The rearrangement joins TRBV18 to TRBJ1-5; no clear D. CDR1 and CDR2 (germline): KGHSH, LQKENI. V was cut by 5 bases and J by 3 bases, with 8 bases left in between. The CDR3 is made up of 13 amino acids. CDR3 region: CASSWQPNQPQHF. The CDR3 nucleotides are TGTGCCAGCTCATGGCAGCCCAATCAGCCCCAGCATTTT. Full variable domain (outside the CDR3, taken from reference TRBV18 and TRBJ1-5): NAGVMQNPRHLVRRRGQEARLRCSPMKGHSHVYWYRQLPEEGLKFMVYLQKENIIDESGMPKERFSAEFPKEGPSILRIQQVVRGDSAAYFCASSWQPNQPQHFGDGTRLSIL.

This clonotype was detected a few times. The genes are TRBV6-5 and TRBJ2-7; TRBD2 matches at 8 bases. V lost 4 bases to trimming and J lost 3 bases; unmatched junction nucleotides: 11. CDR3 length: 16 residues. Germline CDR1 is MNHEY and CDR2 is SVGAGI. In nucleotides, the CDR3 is TGTGCCAGCAGTTTGGGCTGGGTAGCGGGGATCTACGAGCAGTACTTC. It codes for CASSLGWVAGIYEQYF.

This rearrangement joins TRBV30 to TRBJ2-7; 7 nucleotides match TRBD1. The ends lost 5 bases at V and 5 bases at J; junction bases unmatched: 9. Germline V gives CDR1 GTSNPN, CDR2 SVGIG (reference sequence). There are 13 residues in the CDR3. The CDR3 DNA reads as TGTGCCTGGGAGACAGGGTTTCGGAACGAGCAGTACTTC. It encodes CAWETGFRNEQYF.

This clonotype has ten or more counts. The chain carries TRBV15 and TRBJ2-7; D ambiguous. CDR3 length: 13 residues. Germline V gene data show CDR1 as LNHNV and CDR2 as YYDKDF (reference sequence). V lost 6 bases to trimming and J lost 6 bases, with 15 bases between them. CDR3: CATRSYQNSEQYF. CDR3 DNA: TGTGCCACCAGGAGCTACCAGAACAGCGAGCAGTACTTC.

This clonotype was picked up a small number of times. In DNA form, the CDR3 reads TGTGCCAGTAGTATTCTGCGACAGAGCCAGAATGAGCAGTTCTTC. Translating it yields CASSILRQSQNEQFF. The chain couples TRBV19 to TRBJ2-1, with D possibly being TRBD1 (5 bases). This CDR3 has 15 amino acids. Germline-derived CDR1 and CDR2 are LNHDA and SQIVND (reference sequence). Trimming left V 3 bases short and J 7 bases short, with 16 bases between.

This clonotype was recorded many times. The CDR3 is CASTGIADTNTGELFF. CDR3 bases: TGTGCCAGCACGGGAATAGCGGATACGAACACCGGGGAGCTGTTTTTT. The V and J genes are TRBV6-2 or TRBV6-3 and TRBJ2-2; D may be TRBD2 (6 bases). CDR1 MNHEY and CDR2 SVGEGT come from the germline V gene. The CDR3 consists of 16 residues. Trimming left V 7 bases short and J 0 bases short, with 15 bases between.

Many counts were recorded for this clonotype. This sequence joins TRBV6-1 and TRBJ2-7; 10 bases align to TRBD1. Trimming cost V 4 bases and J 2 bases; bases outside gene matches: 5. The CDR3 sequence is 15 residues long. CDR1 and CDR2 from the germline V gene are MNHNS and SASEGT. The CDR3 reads CASSALGTGAYEQYF. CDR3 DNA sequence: TGTGCCAGCAGTGCCCTCGGGACAGGGGCCTACGAGCAGTACTTC.

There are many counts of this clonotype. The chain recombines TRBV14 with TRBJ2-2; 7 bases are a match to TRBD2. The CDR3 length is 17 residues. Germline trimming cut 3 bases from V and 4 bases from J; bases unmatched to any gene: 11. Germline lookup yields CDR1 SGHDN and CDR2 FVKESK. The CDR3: CASSQTGRGYRTGELFF. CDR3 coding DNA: TGTGCCAGCAGCCAGACGGGGCGGGGGTATCGCACCGGGGAGCTGTTTTTT.

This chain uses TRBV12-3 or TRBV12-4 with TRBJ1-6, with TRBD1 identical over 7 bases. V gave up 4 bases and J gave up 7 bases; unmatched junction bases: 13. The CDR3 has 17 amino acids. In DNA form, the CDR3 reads TGTGCCAGCAGTTGGACGACAGGAGGACAGGCAAATTCACCCCTCCACTTT. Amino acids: CASSWTTGGQANSPLHF.